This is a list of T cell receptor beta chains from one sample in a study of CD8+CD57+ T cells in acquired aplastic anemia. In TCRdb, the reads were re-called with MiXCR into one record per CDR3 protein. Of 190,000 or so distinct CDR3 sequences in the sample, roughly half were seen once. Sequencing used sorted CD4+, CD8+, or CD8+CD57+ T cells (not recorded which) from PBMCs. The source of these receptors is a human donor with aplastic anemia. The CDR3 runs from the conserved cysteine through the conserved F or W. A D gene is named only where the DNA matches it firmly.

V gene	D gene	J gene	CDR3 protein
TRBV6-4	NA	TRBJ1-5	CASMTTPGAPSNQPQHF
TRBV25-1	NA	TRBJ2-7	CASSTQRRDIPYEQYF
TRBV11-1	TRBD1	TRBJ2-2	CASSFRQGTNTGELFF
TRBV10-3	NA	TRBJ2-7	CAVNDDAYEQYF
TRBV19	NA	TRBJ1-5	CASTWGQVNQPQHF
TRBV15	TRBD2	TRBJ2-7	CATSSGGPPYEQYF
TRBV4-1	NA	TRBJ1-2	CASSQSWEKGIYGYTF
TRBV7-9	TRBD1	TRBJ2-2	CASSTGGGTGELFF
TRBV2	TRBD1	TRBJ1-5	CASSGNRGLSQPQHF
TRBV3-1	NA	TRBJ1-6	CASSQWAQNSPLHF
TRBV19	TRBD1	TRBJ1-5	CASSIGPGGRNQPQHF
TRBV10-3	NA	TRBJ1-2	CAISESPDGRYGYTF
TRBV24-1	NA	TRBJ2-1	CATEGREGGPNEQFF
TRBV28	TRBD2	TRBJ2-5	CASSRTGTIETQYF
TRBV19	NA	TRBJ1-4	CASRDRRTTNEKLFF
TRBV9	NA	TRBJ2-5	CASSVGGVLETQYF
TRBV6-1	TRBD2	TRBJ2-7	CASSRPLGSGRSSYEQYF
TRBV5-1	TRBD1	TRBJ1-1	CASSSRTGQGQKAFF
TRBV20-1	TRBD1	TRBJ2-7	CSARPFDRALSYEQYF